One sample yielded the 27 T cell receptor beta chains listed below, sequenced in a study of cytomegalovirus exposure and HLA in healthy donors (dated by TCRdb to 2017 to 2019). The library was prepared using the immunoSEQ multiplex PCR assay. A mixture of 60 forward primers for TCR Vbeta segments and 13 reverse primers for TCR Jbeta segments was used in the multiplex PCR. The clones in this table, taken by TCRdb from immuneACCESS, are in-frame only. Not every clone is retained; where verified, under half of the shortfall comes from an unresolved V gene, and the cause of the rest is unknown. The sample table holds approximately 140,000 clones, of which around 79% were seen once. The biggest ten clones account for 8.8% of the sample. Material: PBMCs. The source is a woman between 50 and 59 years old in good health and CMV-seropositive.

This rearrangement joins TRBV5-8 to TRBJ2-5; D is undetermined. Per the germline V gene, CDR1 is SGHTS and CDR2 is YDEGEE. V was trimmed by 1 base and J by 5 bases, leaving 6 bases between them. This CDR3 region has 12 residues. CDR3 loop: CASSLTRETQYF. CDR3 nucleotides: TGTGCCAGCAGCTTGACCCGGGAGACCCAGTACTTC.

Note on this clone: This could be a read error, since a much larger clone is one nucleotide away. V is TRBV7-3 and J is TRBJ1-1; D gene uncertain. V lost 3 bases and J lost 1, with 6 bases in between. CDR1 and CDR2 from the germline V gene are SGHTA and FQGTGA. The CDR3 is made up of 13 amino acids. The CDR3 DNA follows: TGTGCCAGCAGCTTGGGCAGGAACACTGAAGCTTTCTTT. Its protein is CASSLGRNTEAFF.

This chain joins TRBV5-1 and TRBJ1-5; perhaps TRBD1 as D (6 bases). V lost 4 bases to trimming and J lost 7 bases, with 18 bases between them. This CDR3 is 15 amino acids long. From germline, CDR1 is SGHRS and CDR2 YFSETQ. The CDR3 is CASSRDISRGQPQHF. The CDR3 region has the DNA TGCGCCAGCAGCCGGGACATATCCCGGGGCCAGCCCCAGCATTTT.

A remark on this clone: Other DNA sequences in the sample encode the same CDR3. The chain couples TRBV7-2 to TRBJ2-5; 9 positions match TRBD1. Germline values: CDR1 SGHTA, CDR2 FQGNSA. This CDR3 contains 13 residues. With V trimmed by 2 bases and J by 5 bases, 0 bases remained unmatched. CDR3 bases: TGTGCCAGCAGCTTAACAGGGGGCGAGACCCAGTACTTC. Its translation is CASSLTGGETQYF.

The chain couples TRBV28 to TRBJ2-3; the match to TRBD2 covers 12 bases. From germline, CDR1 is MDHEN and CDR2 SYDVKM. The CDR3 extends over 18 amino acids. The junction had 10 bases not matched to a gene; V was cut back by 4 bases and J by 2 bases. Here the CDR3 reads CASSSRLAGETFTDTQYF. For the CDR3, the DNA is TGTGCCAGCAGTTCCCGACTAGCGGGGGAGACATTCACAGATACGCAGTATTTT.

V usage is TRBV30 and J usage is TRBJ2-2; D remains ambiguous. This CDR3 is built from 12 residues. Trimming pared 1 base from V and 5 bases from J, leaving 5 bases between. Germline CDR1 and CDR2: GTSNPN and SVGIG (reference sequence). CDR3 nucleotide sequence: TGTGCCTGGAGTGCCGGGACCGGGGAGCTGTTTTTT. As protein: CAWSAGTGELFF.

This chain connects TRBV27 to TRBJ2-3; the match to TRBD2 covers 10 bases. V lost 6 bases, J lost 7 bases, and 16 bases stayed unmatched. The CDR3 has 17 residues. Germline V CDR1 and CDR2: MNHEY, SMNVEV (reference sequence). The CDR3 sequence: CASSLLGGLAGANTQYF. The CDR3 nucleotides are TGTGCCAGCAGCCTCCTTGGGGGCCTAGCGGGGGCTAATACGCAGTATTTT.

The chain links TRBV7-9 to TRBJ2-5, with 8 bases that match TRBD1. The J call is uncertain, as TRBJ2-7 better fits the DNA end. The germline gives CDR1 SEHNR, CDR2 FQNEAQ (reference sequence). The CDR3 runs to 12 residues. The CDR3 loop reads CASSQGAYEQYF. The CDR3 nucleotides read TGTGCCAGCAGCCAGGGGGCTTACGAGCAGTACTTC.

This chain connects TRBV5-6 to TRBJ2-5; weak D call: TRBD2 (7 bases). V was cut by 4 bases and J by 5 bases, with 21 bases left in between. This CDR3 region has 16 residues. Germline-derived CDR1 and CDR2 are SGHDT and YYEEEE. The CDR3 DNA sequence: TGTGCCAGCAGCCCCGCGTGGGGGGGGGCGAGGGAGACCCAGTACTTC. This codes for CASSPAWGGARETQYF.

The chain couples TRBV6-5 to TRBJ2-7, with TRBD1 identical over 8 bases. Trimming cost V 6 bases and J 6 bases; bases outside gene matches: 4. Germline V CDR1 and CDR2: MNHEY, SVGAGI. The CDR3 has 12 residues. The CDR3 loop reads CASRPTGAEQYF. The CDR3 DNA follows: TGTGCCAGCAGGCCGACAGGGGCCGAGCAGTACTTC.

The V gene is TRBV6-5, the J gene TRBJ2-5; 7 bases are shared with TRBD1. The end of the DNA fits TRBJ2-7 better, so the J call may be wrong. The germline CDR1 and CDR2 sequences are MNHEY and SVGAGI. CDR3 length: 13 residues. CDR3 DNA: TGTGCCAGCAGTCCTGACAGGGTCTACGAGCAGTACTTC. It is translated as CASSPDRVYEQYF.

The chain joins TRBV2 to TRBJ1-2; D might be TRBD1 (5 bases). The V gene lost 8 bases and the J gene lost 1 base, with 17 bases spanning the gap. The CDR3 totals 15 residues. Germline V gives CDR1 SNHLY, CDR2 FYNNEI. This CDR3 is CASRGGTGDNYGYTF. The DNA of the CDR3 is TGTGCCAGCCGGGGAGGGACGGGGGATAACTATGGCTACACCTTC.

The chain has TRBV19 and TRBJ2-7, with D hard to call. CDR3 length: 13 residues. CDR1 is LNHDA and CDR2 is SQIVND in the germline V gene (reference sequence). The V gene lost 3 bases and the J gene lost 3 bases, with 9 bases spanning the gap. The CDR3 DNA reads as TGTGCCAGTAGTATTCTGCGGAACTACGAGCAGTACTTC. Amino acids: CASSILRNYEQYF.

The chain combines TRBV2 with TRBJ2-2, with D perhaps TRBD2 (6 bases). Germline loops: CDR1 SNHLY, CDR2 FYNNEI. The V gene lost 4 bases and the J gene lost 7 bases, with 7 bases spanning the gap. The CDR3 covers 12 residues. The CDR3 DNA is TGTGCCAGCAGTGCGGACTACGGGGAGCTGTTTTTT. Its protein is CASSADYGELFF.

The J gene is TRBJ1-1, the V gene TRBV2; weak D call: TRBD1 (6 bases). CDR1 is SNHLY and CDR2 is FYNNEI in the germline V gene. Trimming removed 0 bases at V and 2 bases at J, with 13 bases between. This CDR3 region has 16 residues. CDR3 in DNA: TGTGCCAGCAGTGAAGCTTGGCAGGGGAGTAACACTGAAGCTTTCTTT. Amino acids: CASSEAWQGSNTEAFF. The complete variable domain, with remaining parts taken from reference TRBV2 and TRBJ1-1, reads EPEVTQTPSHQVTQMGQEVILRCVPISNHLYFYWYRQILGQKVEFLVSFYNNEISEKSEIFDDQFSVERPDGSNFTLKIRSTKLEDSAMYFCASSEAWQGSNTEAFFGQGTRLTVV.

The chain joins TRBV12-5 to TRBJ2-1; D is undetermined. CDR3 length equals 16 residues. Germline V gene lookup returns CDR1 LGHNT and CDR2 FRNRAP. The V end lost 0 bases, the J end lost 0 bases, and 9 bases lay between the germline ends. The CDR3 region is CASGLVLANSYNEQFF. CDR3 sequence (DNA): TGTGCTAGTGGTTTGGTACTCGCGAACTCCTACAATGAGCAGTTCTTC.

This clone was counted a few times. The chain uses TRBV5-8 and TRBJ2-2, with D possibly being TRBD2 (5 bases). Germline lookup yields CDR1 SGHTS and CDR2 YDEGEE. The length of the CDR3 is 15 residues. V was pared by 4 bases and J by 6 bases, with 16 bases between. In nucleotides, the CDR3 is TGTGCCAGCAGCCAAACGGGGATTCGAGCCGGGGAGCTGTTTTTT. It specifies CASSQTGIRAGELFF.

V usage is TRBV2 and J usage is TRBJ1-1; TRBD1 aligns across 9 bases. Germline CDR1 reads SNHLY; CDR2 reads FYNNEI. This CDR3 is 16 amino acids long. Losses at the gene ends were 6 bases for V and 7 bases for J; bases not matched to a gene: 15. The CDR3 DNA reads TGTGCCAGCAGCGGGTATACAGGACAGGGGAAAATTGAAGCTTTCTTT. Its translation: CASSGYTGQGKIEAFF.

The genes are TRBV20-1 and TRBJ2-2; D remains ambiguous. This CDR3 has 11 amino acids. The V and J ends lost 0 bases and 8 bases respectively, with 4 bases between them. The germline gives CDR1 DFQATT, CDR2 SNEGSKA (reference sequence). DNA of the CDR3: TGCAGTGCTAGAGATTCTGGGGAGCTGTTTTTT. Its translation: CSARDSGELFF.

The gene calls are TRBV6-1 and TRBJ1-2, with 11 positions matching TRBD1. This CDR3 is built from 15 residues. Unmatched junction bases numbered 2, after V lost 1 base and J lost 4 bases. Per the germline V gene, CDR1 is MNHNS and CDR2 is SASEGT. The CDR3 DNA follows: TGTGCCAGCAGTGAAGAGGGACAGGGGGTCTATGGCTACACCTTC. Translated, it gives CASSEEGQGVYGYTF.

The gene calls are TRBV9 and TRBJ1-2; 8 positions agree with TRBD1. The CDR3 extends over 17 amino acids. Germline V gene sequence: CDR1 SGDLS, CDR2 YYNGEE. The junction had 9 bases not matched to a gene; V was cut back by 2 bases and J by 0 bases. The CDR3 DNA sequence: TGTGCCAGCAGCGTGGAGAACAGGGGGATCGCTAACTATGGCTACACCTTC. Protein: CASSVENRGIANYGYTF.

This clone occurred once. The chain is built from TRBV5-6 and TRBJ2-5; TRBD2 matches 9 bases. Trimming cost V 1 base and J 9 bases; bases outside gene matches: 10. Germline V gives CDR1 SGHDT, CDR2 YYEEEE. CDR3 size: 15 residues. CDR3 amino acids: CASSLLAGNRGAQYF. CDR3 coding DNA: TGTGCCAGCAGCTTGCTAGCGGGGAATCGAGGTGCCCAGTACTTC.

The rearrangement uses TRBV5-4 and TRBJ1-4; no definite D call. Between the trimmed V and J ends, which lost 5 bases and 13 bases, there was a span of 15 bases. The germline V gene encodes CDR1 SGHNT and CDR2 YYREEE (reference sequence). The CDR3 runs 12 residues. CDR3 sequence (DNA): TGTGCCAGCAGTCCCCCAGGAGGGAGACTGTTTTTT. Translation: CASSPPGGRLFF.

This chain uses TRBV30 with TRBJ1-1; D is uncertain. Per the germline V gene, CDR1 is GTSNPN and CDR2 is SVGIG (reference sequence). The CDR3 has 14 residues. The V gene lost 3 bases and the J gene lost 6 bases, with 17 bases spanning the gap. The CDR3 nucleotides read TGTGCCTGGAGCGAGGAACGGGCGGGATCTGAAGCTTTCTTT. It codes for CAWSEERAGSEAFF.

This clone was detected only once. CDR3 in amino acids: CASTSQMGLGLDGYTF. DNA of the CDR3: TGTGCCAGCACCAGCCAAATGGGGCTGGGATTGGATGGCTACACCTTC. The V gene is TRBV7-9, the J gene TRBJ1-2; tentatively, D is TRBD1 (5 bases). The CDR3 extends over 16 amino acids. With 7 bases removed from V and 6 bases from J, the gap between germline ends came to 24 bases. Germline CDR1 and CDR2: SEHNR and FQNEAQ (reference sequence).

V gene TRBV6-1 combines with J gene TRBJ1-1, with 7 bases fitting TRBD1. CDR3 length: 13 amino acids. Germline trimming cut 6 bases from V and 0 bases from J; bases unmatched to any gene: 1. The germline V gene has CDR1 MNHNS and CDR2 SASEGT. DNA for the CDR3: TGTGCCAGCAGGCAGGGGGTGAACACTGAAGCTTTCTTT. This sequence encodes CASRQGVNTEAFF.

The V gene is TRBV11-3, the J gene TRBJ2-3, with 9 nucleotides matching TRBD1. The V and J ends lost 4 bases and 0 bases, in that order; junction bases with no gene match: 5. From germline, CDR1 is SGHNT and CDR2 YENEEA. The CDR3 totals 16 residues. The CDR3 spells CASSYGTGHSTDTQYF. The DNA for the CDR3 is TGTGCCAGCAGCTACGGGACAGGGCATAGCACAGATACGCAGTATTTT.